This T cell receptor (beta chain) derives from a study of blood T cells in healthy people across ages. A sample-barcoded 5' primer and a J-beta primer mix were used in a second PCR of about 7 to 11 cycles. Each of the samples gave a minimum of 2.5 million paired-end reads that contained CDR3. TCRdb independently ran MiXCR on the 5' RACE reads; one entry per CDR3 protein. Among 650,000 to 800,000 distinct CDR3 sequences listed, around 43% were seen once. J was trimmed by 2 bases and V by 5 bases; bases with no gene match: 5. The V gene's germline CDR1 is SGHRS and CDR2 YFSETQ. This CDR3 contains 14 residues.

V is TRBV5-1 and J is TRBJ2-3; 7 nucleotides agree with TRBD1. Sequencing input: blood. The TCR sequence derives from a man aged 60 to 69 in good health. The CDR3 region has the DNA TGCGCCAGCAGACCCGGGACAGACACAGATACGCAGTATTTT. This sequence encodes CASRPGTDTDTQYF. Based on the CDR3 plus reference TRBV5-1 and TRBJ2-3, the full variable domain is KAGVTQTPRYLIKTRGQQVTLSCSPISGHRSVSWYQQTPGQGLQFLFEYFSETQRNKGNFPGRFSGRQFSNSRSEMNVSTLELGDSALYLCASRPGTDTDTQYFGPGTRLTVL.